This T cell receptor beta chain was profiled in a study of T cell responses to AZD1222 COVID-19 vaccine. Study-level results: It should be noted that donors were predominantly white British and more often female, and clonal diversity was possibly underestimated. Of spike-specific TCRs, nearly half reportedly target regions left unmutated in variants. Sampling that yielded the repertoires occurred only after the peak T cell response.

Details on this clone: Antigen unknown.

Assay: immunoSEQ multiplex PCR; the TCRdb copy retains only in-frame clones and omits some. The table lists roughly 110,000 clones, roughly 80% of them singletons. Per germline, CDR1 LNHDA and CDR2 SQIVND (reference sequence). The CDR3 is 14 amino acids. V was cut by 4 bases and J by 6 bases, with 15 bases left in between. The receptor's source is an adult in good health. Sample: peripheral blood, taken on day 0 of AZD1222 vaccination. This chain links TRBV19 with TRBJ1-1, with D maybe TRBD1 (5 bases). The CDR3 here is CASSTVRGGSEAFF. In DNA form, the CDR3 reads TGTGCCAGTAGTACTGTGAGGGGTGGCTCTGAAGCTTTCTTT.